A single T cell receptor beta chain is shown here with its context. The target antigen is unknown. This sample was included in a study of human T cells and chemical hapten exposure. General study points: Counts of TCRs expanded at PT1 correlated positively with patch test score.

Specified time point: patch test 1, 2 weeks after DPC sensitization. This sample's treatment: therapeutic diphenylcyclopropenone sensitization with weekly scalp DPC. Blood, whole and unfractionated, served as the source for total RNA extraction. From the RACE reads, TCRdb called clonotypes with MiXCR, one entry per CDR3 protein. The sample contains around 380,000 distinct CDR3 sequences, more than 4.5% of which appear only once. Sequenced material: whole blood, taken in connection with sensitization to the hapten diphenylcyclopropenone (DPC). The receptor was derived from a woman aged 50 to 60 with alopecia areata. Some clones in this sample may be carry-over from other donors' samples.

The CDR3 region is CASSTDSGIDSYEQYF. CDR3 bases: TGTGCCAGCAGCACAGATAGCGGTATCGACTCCTACGAGCAGTACTTC. The genes are TRBV7-8 and TRBJ2-7; perhaps TRBD2 as D (6 bases). CDR3 length: 16 amino acids. CDR1 and CDR2 from the germline V gene are SGHVS and FQNEAQ. Trimming left V 5 bases short and J 0 bases short, with 17 bases between.